A selection of T cell receptor beta chains follows, all from one sample in a study of beta chain features in type 1 diabetes. The repertoire was sequenced with immunoSEQ multiplex PCR; TCRdb's copy has only in-frame clones and lacks some. Found here are about 410,000 clones, approximately 15% of them singletons; the top ten hold roughly 0.038%. The sequenced sample was naive CD4+ T cells from blood. These TCRs come from a man aged 25-45 years in good health. Each CDR3 is given with its conserved first and last residue. A D gene is named only where the DNA matches it firmly. The size of a clone is reported for some rows only, either as once, few or many, or as a class for expanded clones.

J gene,D gene,clone size,V gene,CDR3 protein,CDR3 DNA
TRBJ1-1,NA,NA,TRBV9,CASRGKNTEAFF,TGTGCCAGTCGGGGTAAGAACACTGAAGCTTTCTTT
TRBJ2-7,TRBD1,few,TRBV7-6,CASRPNPGQVYEQYF,TGTGCCAGCAGACCTAACCCTGGACAGGTCTACGAGCAGTACTTC
TRBJ2-3,TRBD1,NA,TRBV4-2,CASSQNSRGRDTQYF,TGTGCCAGCAGCCAAAATTCCAGGGGGAGAGATACGCAGTATTTT
TRBJ2-5,NA,few,TRBV14,CASSQGPNQETQYF,TGTGCCAGCAGCCAAGGGCCAAACCAAGAGACCCAGTACTTC
TRBJ2-5,NA,NA,TRBV29-1,CSVPTSQETQYF,TGCAGCGTGCCGACCTCCCAAGAGACCCAGTACTTC
TRBJ1-2,NA,NA,TRBV29-1,CSVGTSSYGYTF,TGCAGCGTTGGGACATCGAGCTATGGCTACACCTTC
TRBJ2-3,TRBD2,NA,TRBV18,CASSPWARGSADTQYF,TGTGCCAGCTCACCATGGGCTCGCGGGAGCGCAGATACGCAGTATTTT
TRBJ1-1,NA,NA,TRBV29-1,CTASGAVTEAFF,TGCACCGCGTCGGGGGCTGTCACTGAAGCTTTCTTT
TRBJ2-5,NA,NA,TRBV4-1,CASSQGGAQETQYF,TGCGCCAGCAGCCAAGGCGGCGCCCAAGAGACCCAGTACTTC
TRBJ2-1,TRBD1,NA,TRBV9,CASSVEGAGEQFF,TGTGCCAGCAGCGTAGAGGGGGCCGGTGAGCAGTTCTTC
TRBJ1-3,NA,NA,TRBV27,CASSFDSGNTIYF,TGTGCCAGCAGTTTTGACTCTGGAAACACCATATATTTT
TRBJ2-1,TRBD2,NA,TRBV10-3,CAIEDGTSTGGSYNEQFF,TGTGCCATCGAAGATGGGACTAGCACAGGAGGCTCCTACAATGAGCAGTTCTTC
TRBJ2-1,NA,few,TRBV10-3,CAISGGASSYNEQFF,TGTGCCATCAGTGGTGGAGCGAGCTCCTACAATGAGCAGTTCTTC
TRBJ2-3,TRBD2,few,TRBV7-2,CASSLEVSGTDTQYF,TGTGCCAGCAGCTTAGAGGTTAGCGGGACAGATACGCAGTATTTT
TRBJ2-3,NA,NA,TRBV7-2,CASSSSAPTQYF,TGTGCCAGCAGCTCGTCGGCCCCCACGCAGTATTTT
TRBJ2-2,NA,NA,TRBV5-1,CASSHRGPGELFF,TGCGCCAGCAGCCACCGAGGGCCCGGGGAGCTGTTTTTT
TRBJ2-2,TRBD1,few,TRBV7-9,CASSDRVGNTGELFF,TGTGCCAGCAGCGACAGGGTTGGAAACACCGGGGAGCTGTTTTTT
TRBJ1-2,NA,few,TRBV5-1,CASSIDPGLYGYTF,TGCGCCAGCAGCATCGATCCTGGGCTATATGGCTACACCTTC
TRBJ2-5,TRBD1,NA,TRBV12-5,CASGQGAQETQYF,TGTGCTAGTGGTCAGGGGGCCCAAGAGACCCAGTACTTC
TRBJ2-5,TRBD2,few,TRBV7-9,CASSLALADQETQYF,TGTGCCAGCAGCTTAGCGCTAGCGGACCAAGAGACCCAGTACTTC
TRBJ2-1,NA,few,TRBV7-3,CASSPPGSSYNEQFF,TGTGCCAGCAGCCCCCCCGGGAGTAGCTACAATGAGCAGTTCTTC
TRBJ2-2,TRBD2,few,TRBV30,CAWTNELLAGVITGELFF,TGTGCCTGGACCAACGAATTACTAGCGGGAGTTATTACCGGGGAGCTGTTTTTT
TRBJ2-1,TRBD2,NA,TRBV30,CAWSVPHLAELGYNEQFF,TGTGCCTGGAGTGTTCCTCACCTAGCGGAGTTGGGCTACAATGAGCAGTTCTTC
TRBJ2-3,TRBD2,NA,TRBV14,CASSHQIGLGTDTQYF,TGTGCCAGCAGTCATCAAATCGGACTAGGTACAGATACGCAGTATTTT
TRBJ2-1,TRBD2,NA,TRBV19,CASTRRLAHDLRDEQFF,TGTGCCAGTACCCGCCGACTAGCGCACGACCTCAGGGATGAGCAGTTCTTC
TRBJ1-2,TRBD1,few,TRBV9,CASSVDGTGYGYTF,TGTGCCAGCAGCGTAGACGGGACAGGGTATGGCTACACCTTC
TRBJ2-3,NA,few,TRBV5-4,CASSLKEGGTDTQYF,TGTGCCAGCAGCTTGAAGGAAGGGGGCACAGATACGCAGTATTTT
TRBJ1-5,TRBD1,NA,TRBV7-9,CASSSGQGNQPQHF,TGTGCCAGCAGCTCAGGACAGGGTAACCAGCCCCAGCATTTT
TRBJ1-1,TRBD1,NA,TRBV29-1,CSVPRGRGRGNTEAFF,TGCAGCGTTCCCCGAGGGAGGGGGCGAGGGAACACTGAAGCTTTCTTT
TRBJ2-5,NA,NA,TRBV6-1,CASSGPVPETQYF,TGTGCCAGCAGTGGACCCGTGCCAGAGACCCAGTACTTC
TRBJ1-5,NA,few,TRBV29-1,CSVAGGGNQPQHF,TGCAGCGTTGCCGGGGGAGGCAATCAGCCCCAGCATTTT
TRBJ2-3,NA,NA,TRBV5-6,CASSFRKQGSTDTQYF,TGTGCCAGCAGCTTCCGGAAACAGGGTTCTACAGATACGCAGTATTTT
TRBJ2-3,NA,NA,TRBV15,CATSRADDTQYF,TGTGCCACCAGCAGAGCGGACGATACGCAGTATTTT
TRBJ1-2,TRBD1,NA,TRBV7-2,CASSSRTGGPGYTF,TGTGCCAGCAGCTCGCGGACAGGGGGCCCTGGCTACACCTTC
TRBJ1-2,NA,few,TRBV6-5,CASRITRDTNFYTF,TGTGCCAGCAGGATAACCCGGGACACGAATTTCTACACCTTC